These T cell receptor beta chains were read from a single sample in a study of shared clonotypes between healthy human individuals. Data came from immunoSEQ multiplex PCR; TCRdb stores just in-frame clones and leaves some out. This table has 900,000 to 1,200,000 clones, approximately 78% appearing once. Sequencing input: memory CD4+ T cells from PBMCs. These receptor sequences come from a man aged 18 to 35 in good health. Some clones in this sample may be carry-over from other donors' samples. Both conserved end residues are part of each CDR3. The D gene is left open where the match is weak. Where a row states a size, it is once, few, many or the class of an expanded clone; other rows omit it.

TRBJ1-4 | TRBD1 | - | TRBV5-4 | CASSPGDRGLEKLFF | TGTGCCAGCAGCCCCGGGGACAGGGGGTTAGAAAAACTGTTTTTT
TRBJ2-1 | - | once | TRBV15 | CATSGARRNNEQFF | TGTGCCACCAGCGGGGCTCGGCGTAACAATGAGCAGTTCTTC
TRBJ2-1 | - | - | TRBV10-1 | CASSESEDEQFF | TGCGCCAGCAGTGAGTCGGAGGATGAGCAGTTCTTC
TRBJ1-2 | - | - | TRBV28 | CASTLTQGWGYTF | TGTGCCAGCACCCTAACCCAGGGGTGGGGCTACACCTTC
TRBJ1-1 | - | - | TRBV6-6 | CASIGRVTAFF | TGTGCCAGCATCGGACGCGTAACAGCTTTCTTT
TRBJ2-7 | - | - | TRBV5-6 | CASSTITGRAYEQYF | TGTGCCAGCAGTACCATCACGGGACGGGCCTACGAGCAGTACTTC
TRBJ2-2 | - | - | TRBV7-2 | CASSLQTSRNTGELFF | TGTGCCAGCAGCTTACAAACTAGCCGGAACACCGGGGAGCTGTTTTTT
TRBJ1-2 | TRBD1 | many | TRBV5-4 | CASSLGTGVQANYGYTF | TGTGCCAGCAGCTTGGGGACAGGGGTCCAAGCTAACTATGGCTACACCTTC
TRBJ1-1 | - | many | TRBV2 | CASSPDPGTEAFF | TGTGCCAGCAGCCCTGACCCGGGAACTGAAGCTTTCTTT
TRBJ2-1 | TRBD2 | - | TRBV7-9 | CASRSGTSGWDEQFF | TGTGCCAGCAGGTCCGGGACTAGCGGGTGGGATGAGCAGTTCTTC
TRBJ2-3 | - | - | TRBV18 | CATDNRYGTDTQYF | TGTGCCACCGATAACCGCTATGGCACAGATACGCAGTATTTT
TRBJ2-7 | - | - | TRBV7-9 | CASSIGPRRSSYEQYF | TGTGCCAGCAGCATCGGCCCGAGGCGAAGCTCCTACGAGCAGTACTTC
TRBJ2-2 | - | few | TRBV18 | CASSPPLPQGTGELFF | TGTGCCAGCTCACCACCCCTCCCCCAGGGAACCGGGGAGCTGTTTTTT
TRBJ2-7 | TRBD1 | - | TRBV5-4 | CASSLAGPGGEQYF | TGTGCCAGCAGCTTGGCGGGGCCAGGGGGCGAGCAGTACTTC
TRBJ2-1 | TRBD2 | once | TRBV5-1 | CASSLASSGYNEQFF | TGCGCCAGCAGCTTGGCTTCTAGCGGGTACAATGAGCAGTTCTTC
TRBJ2-3 | - | - | TRBV5-1 | CASRARPRTDTQYF | TGCGCCAGCAGAGCCCGTCCCCGCACAGATACGCAGTATTTT
TRBJ2-7 | TRBD2 | few | TRBV30 | CAWSRGLAGVPYEQYF | TGTGCCTGGAGTCGCGGTCTAGCGGGAGTCCCCTACGAGCAGTACTTC
TRBJ2-1 | - | - | TRBV19 | CASSRAQAQYDNEQFF | TGTGCCAGTAGTAGGGCACAGGCCCAATACGACAATGAGCAGTTCTTC
TRBJ2-3 | - | - | TRBV9 | CASSGFTGIDTQYF | TGTGCCAGCAGCGGATTCACAGGGATAGATACGCAGTATTTT
TRBJ2-7 | TRBD2 | - | TRBV5-1 | CASSLVVAGSYEQYF | TGCGCCAGCAGCTTGGTAGTAGCGGGATCCTACGAGCAGTACTTC
TRBJ1-2 | - | - | TRBV27 | CASSLDGQFYGYTF | TGTGCCAGCAGTTTAGATGGACAGTTCTATGGCTACACCTTC
TRBJ2-7 | - | - | TRBV28 | CASRWAHWTEQYF | TGTGCCAGCCGTTGGGCCCATTGGACCGAGCAGTACTTC
TRBJ1-5 | - | - | TRBV7-9 | CASSLGGGDVAQHF | TGTGCCAGCAGCCTGGGTGGGGGGGACGTAGCCCAGCATTTT
TRBJ1-1 | TRBD1 | - | TRBV27 | CASSFGGQGFGEAFF | TGTGCCAGCAGTTTCGGGGGACAGGGTTTCGGTGAAGCTTTCTTT
TRBJ1-1 | - | - | TRBV7-9 | CASSSPSRFSEAFF | TGTGCCAGCAGCTCCCCCTCGCGGTTCTCTGAAGCTTTCTTT
TRBJ2-2 | - | - | TRBV29-1 | CSARTPTGSSTGELFF | TGCAGCGCGCGAACCCCAACGGGTTCGAGCACCGGGGAGCTGTTTTTT
TRBJ2-1 | - | - | TRBV5-4 | CASSFQGSYNEQFF | TGTGCCAGCAGCTTCCAGGGCTCCTACAATGAGCAGTTCTTC
TRBJ2-7 | - | - | TRBV27 | CAVDRAPSEQYF | TGTGCCGTTGACCGGGCACCCTCCGAGCAGTACTTC
TRBJ1-2 | - | - | TRBV5-6 | CASNLGEGLRGYGYTF | TGTGCCAGCAACTTGGGGGAAGGTTTAAGGGGCTATGGCTACACCTTC
TRBJ1-5 | - | - | TRBV19 | CASSWGFDQPQHF | TGTGCCAGTAGTTGGGGGTTCGATCAGCCCCAGCATTTT
TRBJ2-5 | - | - | TRBV7-3 | CASSFGPRETQYF | TGTGCCAGCAGCTTCGGGCCCCGGGAGACCCAGTACTTC
TRBJ1-2 | TRBD1 | - | TRBV7-2 | CASSLQDRAPYGYTF | TGTGCCAGCAGCCTCCAGGACAGGGCGCCCTATGGCTACACCTTC
TRBJ1-1 | TRBD1 | - | TRBV15 | CATSRDFDREKAFF | TGTGCCACCAGCAGAGATTTCGACAGGGAAAAAGCTTTCTTT
TRBJ2-6 | - | once | TRBV19 | CASSQTAFGSGANVLTF | TGTGCCAGTAGCCAGACAGCCTTCGGGTCCGGGGCCAACGTCCTGACTTTC
TRBJ1-2 | TRBD1 | - | TRBV29-1 | CSVSNRGRGDYGYTF | TGCAGCGTTTCCAACAGGGGGCGCGGAGACTATGGCTACACCTTC
TRBJ2-1 | - | - | TRBV27 | CASSSRSASSYNEQFF | TGTGCCAGCAGTTCCCGGTCGGCGAGCTCCTACAATGAGCAGTTCTTC
TRBJ2-3 | TRBD1 | - | TRBV5-8 | CASSFDRGTDTQYF | TGTGCCAGCAGCTTTGACAGGGGCACAGATACGCAGTATTTT
TRBJ2-6 | - | - | TRBV6-5 | CASLSPGANVLTF | TGTGCCAGCTTGAGTCCTGGGGCCAACGTCCTGACTTTC
TRBJ1-4 | - | - | TRBV25-1 | CASSHSGKLFF | TGTGCCAGCAGTCATTCTGGAAAACTGTTTTTT
TRBJ2-7 | - | few | TRBV9 | CASSVSSRQTGEQYF | TGTGCCAGCAGCGTAAGCTCCCGACAGACGGGCGAGCAGTACTTC
TRBJ1-2 | - | - | TRBV20-1 | CSAPHYYGYTF | TGCAGTGCTCCGCACTACTATGGCTACACCTTC
TRBJ2-3 | TRBD2 | - | TRBV27 | CASSLLLGAGGPGDTQYF | TGTGCCAGCAGTTTACTCCTCGGAGCGGGAGGGCCGGGAGATACGCAGTATTTT
TRBJ1-2 | TRBD1 | - | TRBV28 | CASRLQGNYGYTF | TGTGCCAGCAGGCTACAGGGGAACTATGGCTACACCTTC
TRBJ2-1 | - | - | TRBV7-6 | CASSFSGEQFF | TGTGCCAGCAGCTTCAGCGGCGAGCAGTTCTTC
TRBJ2-3 | - | - | TRBV7-7 | CASSFTGTDTQYF | TGTGCCAGCAGCTTTACCGGCACAGATACGCAGTATTTT
TRBJ1-5 | - | - | TRBV28 | CASSYTGTRYSNQPQHF | TGTGCCAGCAGCTATACGGGGACCCGGTATAGCAATCAGCCCCAGCATTTT
TRBJ1-4 | - | - | TRBV7-8 | CASSLARRTTNEKLFF | TGTGCCAGCAGCTTAGCGCGTAGAACAACTAATGAAAAACTGTTTTTT
TRBJ2-7 | - | - | TRBV7-9 | CASSVTGSLAFF | TGTGCCAGCAGCGTAACAGGGTCCCTTGCCTTCTTC